The entry that follows covers one T cell receptor beta chain sequence. Its target antigen remains unknown. Per-base quality was not reported, and no clone a single base away is much larger than it. The sample's treatment or condition label, decoded: roughly 20 received Ad26.COV2.S at low or high dose, single or two shots; about 5 received placebo; per-sample allocation not given. For vaccine and placebo recipients, the sequenced repertoires came from samples collected on day 63 after the first injection. Cohort 1b enrolled roughly 25 adults aged 18-55 years at a single site in Boston, USA, between 29 July and 7 August 2020. Ad26.COV2.S was a replication-incompetent adenovirus type 26 vector that expressed a prefusion-stabilized SARS-CoV-2 spike protein derived from the original Wuhan strain. The data were taken from a study of Ad26.COV2.S vaccination and SARS-CoV-2 variants (dated by TCRdb to the early 2020s). For the wider study: Vaccine-arm donors were drawn from COV1001, a multicentre, randomized, double-blind, placebo-controlled phase I-IIa trial of Ad26.COV2.S in healthy adults. Sequencing of the TCRbeta repertoire served to evaluate the specificity and breadth of SARS-CoV-2-reactive T cell receptors following Ad26.COV2.S vaccination. Throughout the experiments and outcome assessment, investigators stayed blinded to trial group allocation. Trial participants were randomized into five groups of five: low-dose or high-dose Ad26.COV2.S given once or twice, or placebo on both occasions. The TCR-sequenced set comprised approximately 30 samples: roughly 19 Ad26.COV2.S vaccine recipients, 5 placebo recipients and 8 SARS-CoV-2 convalescent individuals. Ad26.COV2.S was administered intramuscularly at 5 x 10^10 or 1 x 10^11 viral particles, either as a single shot or as two shots given 56 days apart.

Here is what the overall study found, with its caveats: Higher spike-specific TCR breadth was observed in Ad26.COV2.S recipients than in placebo recipients (P = 0.0014). The authors noted that the TCR breadth and depth analyses may have underestimated total T cell responses. Comparable non-spike TCR breadth was observed between vaccine and placebo recipients, consistent with only spike being contained in the vaccine. The study was not powered for comparison of responses between vaccine doses or regimens. After vaccination, substantial breadth of spike-specific CD8+ and CD4+ T cell responses was reported.

TCRbeta CDR3 regions were sequenced with the immunoSEQ Assay. After extraction, genomic DNA underwent amplification by bias-controlled multiplex PCR, followed by high-throughput sequencing. As for how the authors treated the data: To quantify the absolute abundance of every unique TCRbeta CDR3 region, sequences were collapsed and filtered. T cell fraction was estimated by normalization of TCRbeta template counts to usable DNA, with usable DNA being measured through amplification of reference genes present in all nucleated cells. Repertoire TCRs were annotated as SARS-CoV-2-specific when V gene, CDR3 amino acid sequence and J gene were exactly matched to a known reactive TCR set. The reference SARS-CoV-2 TCR set was obtained from MIRA and was filtered for enrichment in COVID-19-positive ImmuneCODE repertoires, whereby public or cross-reactive TCRs were removed. Drawing on the MIRA antigens, annotated TCRs were analysed further at the level of specific ORF or position within ORF. Breadth was defined as the number of annotated unique rearrangements divided by the total number of unique productive rearrangements, and depth was defined as the summed frequency of the annotated unique rearrangements. Two-sided Wilcoxon rank-sum tests were applied when comparing TCR breadth between groups. This immuneACCESS table, as held by TCRdb, lists in-frame sequences with V and J called but not all clones. Of the missing ones, under half trace to an unresolved V gene in checked studies; the others have no known cause. The V and J calls and clone size come from that table; D and trimming were worked out from the DNA. Present in this sample are approximately 350,000 clones, over 75% of which were seen just once. The ten most abundant clones make up roughly 3.2% of the sample.

Reading from cysteine to phenylalanine, the CDR3 counts 14 amino acids. Only the CDR3 DNA stays, 42 bases, in frame from base 1. V ends up 8 bases short and J 5 bases short, with an unmatched junction base count of 10. CDR1 and CDR2 (MNHNY, SVGAGI) derive from the germline V gene (reference sequence). The rearrangement combines TRBV6-6 with TRBJ2-5, with 8 junctional bases fitting TRBD1. The TCR was taken from a person aged 18 to 59 who received the Ad26.COV2.S COVID-19 vaccine or a placebo. Sequencing used peripheral blood, obtained in a trial of Ad26.COV2.S vaccine versus placebo. This receptor carries the CDR3 CASGTTGVSETQYF. The DNA reads TGTGCCAGCGGAACGACAGGGGTTTCGGAGACCCAGTACTTC.